Sequencing of this T cell receptor beta chain was carried out in a study of control samples from healthy donors and cancer patients. Losses at the gene ends were 6 bases for V and 6 bases for J; bases not matched to a gene: 7. The CDR3 is 15 residues long. Germline V lookup: CDR1 SNHLY, CDR2 FYNNEI. Here immunoSEQ multiplex PCR was the method, and the copy in TCRdb shows in-frame clones only, minus some. Among about 120,000 clones listed, 85% to 95% were seen once. The clonotype originates from a man in his thirties or forties in good health. Sequenced sample: blood. This chain joins TRBV2 and TRBJ1-6, with 8 bases matching TRBD1. The CDR3 DNA reads TGTGCCAGCAGCCCAATCGGACAGGGTAATTCACCCCTCCACTTT. Amino acid sequence: CASSPIGQGNSPLHF.